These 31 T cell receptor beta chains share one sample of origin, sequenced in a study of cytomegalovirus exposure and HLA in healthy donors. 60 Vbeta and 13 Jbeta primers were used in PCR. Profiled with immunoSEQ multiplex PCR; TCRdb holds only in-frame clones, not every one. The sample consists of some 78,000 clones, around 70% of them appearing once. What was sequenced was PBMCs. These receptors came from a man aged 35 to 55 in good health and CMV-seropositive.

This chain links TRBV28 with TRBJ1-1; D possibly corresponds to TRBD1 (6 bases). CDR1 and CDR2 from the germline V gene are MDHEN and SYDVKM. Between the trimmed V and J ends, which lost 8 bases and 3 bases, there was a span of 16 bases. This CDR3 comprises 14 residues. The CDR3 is CASGYRVMDTEAFF. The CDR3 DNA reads TGTGCCAGCGGATACAGGGTAATGGACACTGAAGCTTTCTTT.

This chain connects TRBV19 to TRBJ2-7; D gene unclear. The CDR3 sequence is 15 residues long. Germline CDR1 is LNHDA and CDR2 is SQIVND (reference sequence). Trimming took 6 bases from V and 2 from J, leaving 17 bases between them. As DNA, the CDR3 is TGTGCCAGTAGCCTCAGGTCTTCCCAAGCCTACGAGCAGTACTTC. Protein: CASSLRSSQAYEQYF.

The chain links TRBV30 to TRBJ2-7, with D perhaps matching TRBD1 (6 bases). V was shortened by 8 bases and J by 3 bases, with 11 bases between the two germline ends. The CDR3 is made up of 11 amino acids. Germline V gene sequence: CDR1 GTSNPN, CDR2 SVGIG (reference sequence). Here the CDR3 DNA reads TGTGCCAGCGGACAGAGCTACGAGCAGTACTTC. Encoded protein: CASGQSYEQYF.

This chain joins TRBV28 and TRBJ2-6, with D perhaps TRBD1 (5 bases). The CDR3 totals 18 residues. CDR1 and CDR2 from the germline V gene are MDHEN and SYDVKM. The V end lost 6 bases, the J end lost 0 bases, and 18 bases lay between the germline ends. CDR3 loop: CASSPSPRQSSGANVLTF. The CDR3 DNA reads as TGTGCCAGCAGCCCTTCCCCAAGACAGAGCTCTGGGGCCAACGTCCTGACTTTC.

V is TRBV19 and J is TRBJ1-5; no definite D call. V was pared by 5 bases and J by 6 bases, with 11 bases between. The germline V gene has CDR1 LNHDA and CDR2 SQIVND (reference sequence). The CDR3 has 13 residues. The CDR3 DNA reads TGTGCCAGTAGTCCCCAGGATTTTCAGCCCCAGCATTTT. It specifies CASSPQDFQPQHF.

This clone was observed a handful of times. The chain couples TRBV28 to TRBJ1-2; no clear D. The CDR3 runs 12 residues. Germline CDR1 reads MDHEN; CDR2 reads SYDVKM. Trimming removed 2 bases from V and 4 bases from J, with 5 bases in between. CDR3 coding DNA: TGTGCCAGCAGTTTAGGTAGCTATGGCTACACCTTC. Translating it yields CASSLGSYGYTF.

The CDR3 here is CASSWTSGGTYNEQFF. The CDR3 coding sequence is TGTGCCAGCAGTTGGACTAGCGGGGGGACATACAATGAGCAGTTCTTC. V is TRBV11-2 and J is TRBJ2-1; 14 bases are shared with TRBD2. Per germline, CDR1 SGHAT and CDR2 FQNNGV. V shed 6 bases and J 4 bases; nucleotides not matched to a gene: 5. CDR3 length: 16 residues.

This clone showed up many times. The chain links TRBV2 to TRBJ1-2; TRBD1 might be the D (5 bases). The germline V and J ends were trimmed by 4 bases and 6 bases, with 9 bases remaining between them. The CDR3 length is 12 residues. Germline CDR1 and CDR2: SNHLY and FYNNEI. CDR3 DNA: TGTGCCAGCAGTGCCTCGGGGGATGGCTACACCTTC. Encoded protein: CASSASGDGYTF. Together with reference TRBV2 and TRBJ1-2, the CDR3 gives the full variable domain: EPEVTQTPSHQVTQMGQEVILRCVPISNHLYFYWYRQILGQKVEFLVSFYNNEISEKSEIFDDQFSVERPDGSNFTLKIRSTKLEDSAMYFCASSASGDGYTFGSGTRLTVV.

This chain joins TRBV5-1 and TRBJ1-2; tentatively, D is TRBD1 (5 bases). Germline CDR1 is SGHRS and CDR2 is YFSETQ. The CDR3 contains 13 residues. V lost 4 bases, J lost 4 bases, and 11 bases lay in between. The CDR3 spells CASSGGLTYGYTF. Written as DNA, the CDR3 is TGCGCCAGCAGCGGGGGACTGACCTATGGCTACACCTTC.

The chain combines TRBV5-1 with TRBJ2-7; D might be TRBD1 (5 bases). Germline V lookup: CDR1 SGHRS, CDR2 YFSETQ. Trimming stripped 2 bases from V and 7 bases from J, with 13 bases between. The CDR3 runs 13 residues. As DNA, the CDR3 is TGCGCCAGCAGCTTAGGGGCAGGGCTTGAGCAGTACTTC. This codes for CASSLGAGLEQYF.

CDR3 in amino acids: CAWSVGQGATEAFF. CDR3 DNA: TGTGCCTGGAGTGTCGGACAGGGGGCCACTGAAGCTTTCTTT. The V call is TRBV30, the J call TRBJ1-1; 11 nucleotides line up with TRBD1. The CDR3 sequence is 14 residues long. Germline loops: CDR1 GTSNPN, CDR2 SVGIG (reference sequence). V gave up 0 bases and J gave up 4 bases; unmatched junction bases: 1.

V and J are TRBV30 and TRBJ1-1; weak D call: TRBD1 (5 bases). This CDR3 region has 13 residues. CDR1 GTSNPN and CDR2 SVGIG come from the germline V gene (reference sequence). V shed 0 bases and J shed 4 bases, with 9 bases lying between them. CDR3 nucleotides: TGTGCCTGGAGTGTTTCCAGGGTCACTGAAGCTTTCTTT. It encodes CAWSVSRVTEAFF.

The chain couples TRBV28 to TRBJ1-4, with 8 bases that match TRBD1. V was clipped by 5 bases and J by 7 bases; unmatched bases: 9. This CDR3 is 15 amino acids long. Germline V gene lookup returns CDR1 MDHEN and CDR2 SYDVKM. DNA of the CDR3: TGTGCCAGCAGTATCTACTCCGGGACAGGTGAAAAACTGTTTTTT. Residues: CASSIYSGTGEKLFF.

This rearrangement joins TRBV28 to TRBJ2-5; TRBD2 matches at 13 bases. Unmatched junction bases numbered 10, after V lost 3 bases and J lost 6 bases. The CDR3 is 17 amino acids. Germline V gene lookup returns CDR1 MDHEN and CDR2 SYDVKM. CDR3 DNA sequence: TGTGCCAGCAGTTTCCTTCGGACTAGCGGGAGTACGAAGACCCAGTACTTC. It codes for CASSFLRTSGSTKTQYF.

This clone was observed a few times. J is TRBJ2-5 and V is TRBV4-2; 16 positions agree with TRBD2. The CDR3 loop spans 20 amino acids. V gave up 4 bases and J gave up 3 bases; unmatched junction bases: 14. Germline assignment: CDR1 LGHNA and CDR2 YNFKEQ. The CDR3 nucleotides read TGTGCCAGCAGCCCTTCTAAACCGGGACTAGCGGGAGGGATTAAAGAGACCCAGTACTTC. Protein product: CASSPSKPGLAGGIKETQYF.

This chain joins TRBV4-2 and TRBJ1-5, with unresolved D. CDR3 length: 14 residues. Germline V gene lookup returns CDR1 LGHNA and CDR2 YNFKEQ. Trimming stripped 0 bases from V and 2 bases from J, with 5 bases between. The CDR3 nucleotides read TGTGCCAGCAGCCAAGATTCGGGCAATCAGCCCCAGCATTTT. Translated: CASSQDSGNQPQHF.

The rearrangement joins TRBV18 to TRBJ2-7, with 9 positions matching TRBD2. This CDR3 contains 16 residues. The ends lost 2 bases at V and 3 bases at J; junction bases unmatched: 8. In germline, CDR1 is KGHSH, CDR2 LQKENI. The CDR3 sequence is CASSPSTGTSIYEQYF. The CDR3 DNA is TGTGCCAGCTCACCATCAACCGGGACTAGCATCTACGAGCAGTACTTC.

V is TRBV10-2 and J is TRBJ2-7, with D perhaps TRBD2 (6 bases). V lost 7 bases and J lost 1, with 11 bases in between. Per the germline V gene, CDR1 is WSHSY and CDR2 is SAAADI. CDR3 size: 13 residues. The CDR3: CASTTAGSYEQYF. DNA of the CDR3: TGCGCCAGCACCACTGCGGGGTCCTACGAGCAGTACTTC.

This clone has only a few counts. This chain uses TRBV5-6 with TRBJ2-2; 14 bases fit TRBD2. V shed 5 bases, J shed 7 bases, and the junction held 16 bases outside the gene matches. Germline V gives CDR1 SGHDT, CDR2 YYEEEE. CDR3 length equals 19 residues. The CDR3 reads CASSWESGTSGRGVGELFF. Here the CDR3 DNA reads TGTGCCAGCAGTTGGGAGTCCGGGACTAGCGGGAGAGGAGTCGGGGAGCTGTTTTTT. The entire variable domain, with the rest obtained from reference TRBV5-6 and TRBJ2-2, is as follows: DAGVTQSPTHLIKTRGQQVTLRCSPKSGHDTVSWYQQALGQGPQFIFQYYEEEERQRGNFPDRFSGHQFPNYSSELNVNALLLGDSALYLCASSWESGTSGRGVGELFFGEGSRLTVL.

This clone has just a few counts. The CDR3 bases are TGTGCCAGCTGGACAGGGGGCACAGATACGCAGTATTTT. The encoded protein is CASWTGGTDTQYF. This chain joins TRBV27 and TRBJ2-3; the match to TRBD1 covers 9 bases. V trimming: 8 bases; J trimming: 1 base; junction bases outside the gene matches: 1. CDR3 length equals 13 residues. CDR1 is MNHEY, CDR2 SMNVEV, per germline (reference sequence).

The CDR3 DNA reads as TGTGCCAGCGGACTAGCGGCAGATACGCAGTATTTT. Protein product: CASGLAADTQYF. V gene TRBV19 combines with J gene TRBJ2-3; 10 bases line up with TRBD2. With 9 bases clipped from V and 4 bases from J, the junction kept 1 base outside the gene matches. Germline V gene sequence: CDR1 LNHDA, CDR2 SQIVND (reference sequence). The CDR3 has 12 residues.

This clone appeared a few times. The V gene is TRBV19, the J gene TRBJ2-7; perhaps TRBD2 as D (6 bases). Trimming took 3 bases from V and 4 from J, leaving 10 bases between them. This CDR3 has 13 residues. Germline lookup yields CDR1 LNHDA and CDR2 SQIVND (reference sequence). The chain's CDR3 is CASSMFSGYEQYF. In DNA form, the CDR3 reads TGTGCCAGTAGTATGTTTAGCGGTTACGAGCAGTACTTC.

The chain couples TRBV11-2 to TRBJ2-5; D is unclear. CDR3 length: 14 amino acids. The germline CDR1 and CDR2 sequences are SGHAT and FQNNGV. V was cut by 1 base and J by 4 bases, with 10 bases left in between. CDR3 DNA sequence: TGTGCCAGCAGCTTAGGGTATTCAGTAGAGACCCAGTACTTC. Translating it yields CASSLGYSVETQYF.

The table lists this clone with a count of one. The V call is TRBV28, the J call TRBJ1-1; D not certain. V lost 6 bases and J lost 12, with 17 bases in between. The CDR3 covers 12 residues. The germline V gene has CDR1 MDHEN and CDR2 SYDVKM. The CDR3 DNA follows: TGTGCCAGCAGACCTTCATCCGGTTTCTCTTTCTTT. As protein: CASRPSSGFSFF.

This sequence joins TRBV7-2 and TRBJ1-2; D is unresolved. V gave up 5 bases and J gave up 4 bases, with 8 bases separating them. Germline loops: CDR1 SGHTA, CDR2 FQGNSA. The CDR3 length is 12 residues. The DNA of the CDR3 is TGTGCCAGCAGCGCGCACAGCTATGGCTACACCTTC. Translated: CASSAHSYGYTF. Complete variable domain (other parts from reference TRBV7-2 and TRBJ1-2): GAGVSQSPSNKVTEKGKDVELRCDPISGHTALYWYRQSLGQGLEFLIYFQGNSAPDKSGLPSDRFSAERTGGSVSTLTIQRTQQEDSAVYLCASSAHSYGYTFGSGTRLTVV.

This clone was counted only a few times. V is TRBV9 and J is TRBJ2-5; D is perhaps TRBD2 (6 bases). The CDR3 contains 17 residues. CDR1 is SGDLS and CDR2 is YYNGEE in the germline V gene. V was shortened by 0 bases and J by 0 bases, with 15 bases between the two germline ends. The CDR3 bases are TGTGCCAGCAGCGTAGGTATAGCGGCAAACTACCAAGAGACCCAGTACTTC. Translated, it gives CASSVGIAANYQETQYF.

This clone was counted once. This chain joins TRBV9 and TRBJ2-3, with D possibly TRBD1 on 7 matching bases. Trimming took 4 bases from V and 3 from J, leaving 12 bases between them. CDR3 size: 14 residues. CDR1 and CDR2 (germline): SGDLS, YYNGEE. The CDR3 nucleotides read TGTGCCAGCAGCTCGCGGGACAGTACAGATACGCAGTATTTT. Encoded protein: CASSSRDSTDTQYF.

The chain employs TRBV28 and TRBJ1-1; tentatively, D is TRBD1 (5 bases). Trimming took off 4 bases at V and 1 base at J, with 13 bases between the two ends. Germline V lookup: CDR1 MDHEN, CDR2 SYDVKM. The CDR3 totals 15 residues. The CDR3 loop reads CASSSGGGWNTEAFF. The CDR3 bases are TGTGCCAGCAGTTCGGGGGGAGGGTGGAACACTGAAGCTTTCTTT.

As DNA, the CDR3 is TGTGCCAGCAGTTACTCGACTAGCGGGAGTCGCAATGAGCAGTTCTTC. It translates to CASSYSTSGSRNEQFF. The genes are TRBV6-5 and TRBJ2-1, with TRBD2 identical over 12 bases. CDR3 length equals 16 residues. Germline loops: CDR1 MNHEY, CDR2 SVGAGI. J lost 6 bases, V lost 0 bases, and 3 bases had no gene match.

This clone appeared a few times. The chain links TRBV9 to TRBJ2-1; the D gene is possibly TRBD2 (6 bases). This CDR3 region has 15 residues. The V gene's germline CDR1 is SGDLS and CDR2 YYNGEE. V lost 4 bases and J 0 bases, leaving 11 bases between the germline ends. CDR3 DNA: TGTGCCAGCAGCCCCGGGGGTAGCTCCTACAATGAGCAGTTCTTC. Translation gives CASSPGGSSYNEQFF. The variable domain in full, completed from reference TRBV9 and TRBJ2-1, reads DSGVTQTPKHLITATGQRVTLRCSPRSGDLSVYWYQQSLDQGLQFLIQYYNGEERAKGNILERFSAQQFPDLHSELNLSSLELGDSALYFCASSPGGSSYNEQFFGPGTRLTVL.

In nucleotides, the CDR3 is TGTGCCAGCAGCCCCACCGCAGGCAGGCAGTTAAACATTCAGTACTTC. Residues: CASSPTAGRQLNIQYF. This chain uses TRBV7-6 with TRBJ2-4; D not resolved. The CDR3 has 16 residues. The V gene lost 5 bases and the J gene lost 6 bases, with 20 bases spanning the gap. CDR1 is SGHVS and CDR2 is FNYEAQ in the germline V gene.